A selection of T cell receptor beta chains follows, all from one sample in a study of persistence of HIV-infected CD4 T cells. Method: immunoSEQ multiplex PCR; TCRdb's copy keeps in-frame clones and lacks some. The sample has around 60,000 clones, about four fifths seen once. Their cognate antigens are unknown. The source was CD4+ T cells sorted from PBMCs after approximately 19-hour stimulation, collected from a patient who received antiretroviral therapy. The receptors were sampled from an adult man with HIV who was CMV-seropositive. Both conserved end residues are part of each CDR3. Each record gives: D gene, clone size, J gene, V gene, CDR3 protein, CDR3 DNA. D genes are given only for firm matches. Not every row has a clone size; where given, it reads once, few, many or a size class.

d_call: TRBD1
clone_size: -
j_call: TRBJ2-1
v_call: TRBV25-1
cdr3_aa: CASTDRGNEQFF
cdr3_nt: TGTGCCAGCACAGACAGGGGCAATGAGCAGTTCTTC

d_call: TRBD2
clone_size: -
j_call: TRBJ2-3
v_call: TRBV7-3
cdr3_aa: CASSTGTNTDTQYF
cdr3_nt: TGTGCCAGCAGCACCGGGACTAACACAGATACGCAGTATTTT

d_call: -
clone_size: -
j_call: TRBJ1-4
v_call: TRBV19
cdr3_aa: CAVGRGTNEKLFF
cdr3_nt: TGTGCCGTTGGGAGGGGCACTAATGAAAAACTGTTTTTT

d_call: -
clone_size: -
j_call: TRBJ1-2
v_call: TRBV27
cdr3_aa: CASSLKFAAYGYTF
cdr3_nt: TGTGCCAGCAGTTTAAAATTCGCGGCATATGGCTACACCTTC

d_call: -
clone_size: -
j_call: TRBJ1-1
v_call: TRBV28
cdr3_aa: CASSPMGPRTEAFF
cdr3_nt: TGTGCCAGCAGTCCAATGGGCCCCCGGACTGAAGCTTTCTTT

d_call: TRBD1
clone_size: -
j_call: TRBJ2-7
v_call: TRBV27
cdr3_aa: CASSLGATGGRRQYF
cdr3_nt: TGTGCCAGCAGTTTAGGTGCGACAGGGGGAAGGCGGCAGTACTTC

d_call: TRBD1
clone_size: -
j_call: TRBJ1-1
v_call: TRBV10-3
cdr3_aa: CAISMTGADTEAFF
cdr3_nt: TGTGCCATCAGTATGACAGGGGCGGACACTGAAGCTTTCTTT

d_call: -
clone_size: -
j_call: TRBJ2-4
v_call: TRBV6-5
cdr3_aa: CASSLTLAKNIQYF
cdr3_nt: TGTGCCAGCAGTTTGACGTTAGCCAAAAACATTCAGTACTTC

d_call: TRBD1
clone_size: -
j_call: TRBJ2-7
v_call: TRBV5-1
cdr3_aa: CASSLGGTGKVEQYF
cdr3_nt: TGCGCCAGCAGCTTGGGAGGGACAGGGAAGGTCGAGCAGTACTTC

d_call: TRBD1
clone_size: -
j_call: TRBJ2-1
v_call: TRBV7-9
cdr3_aa: CASSLAFRQGNEQFF
cdr3_nt: TGTGCCAGCAGCTTAGCGTTTAGACAGGGAAATGAGCAGTTCTTC

d_call: -
clone_size: -
j_call: TRBJ2-1
v_call: TRBV6-5
cdr3_aa: CASKVDLTRNEQFF
cdr3_nt: TGTGCCAGCAAGGTCGACCTGACCCGCAATGAGCAGTTCTTC

d_call: -
clone_size: -
j_call: TRBJ1-1
v_call: TRBV7-9
cdr3_aa: CASSLEILNTEAFF
cdr3_nt: TGTGCCAGCAGCTTAGAAATCCTGAACACTGAAGCTTTCTTT

d_call: -
clone_size: -
j_call: TRBJ1-2
v_call: TRBV6-5
cdr3_aa: CASRAGRFYGYTF
cdr3_nt: TGTGCCAGCAGAGCGGGACGGTTCTATGGCTACACCTTC

d_call: TRBD1
clone_size: many
j_call: TRBJ2-7
v_call: TRBV9
cdr3_aa: CASSAGQGSVLLYF
cdr3_nt: TGTGCCAGCAGCGCCGGACAGGGGTCAGTCCTCTTGTACTTC

d_call: TRBD1
clone_size: -
j_call: TRBJ2-7
v_call: TRBV2
cdr3_aa: CASEDRGRSEQYF
cdr3_nt: TGTGCCAGCGAGGACAGGGGGCGGAGCGAGCAGTACTTC

d_call: -
clone_size: -
j_call: TRBJ1-4
v_call: TRBV6-1
cdr3_aa: CASSAGPKGTNEKLFF
cdr3_nt: TGTGCCAGCAGTGCCGGACCAAAGGGGACTAATGAAAAACTGTTTTTT

d_call: TRBD1
clone_size: -
j_call: TRBJ1-1
v_call: TRBV5-1
cdr3_aa: CASSLGTGATEAFF
cdr3_nt: TGCGCCAGCAGCTTGGGGACAGGGGCCACTGAAGCTTTCTTT

d_call: TRBD1
clone_size: few
j_call: TRBJ1-1
v_call: TRBV19
cdr3_aa: CASRTQGANTEAFF
cdr3_nt: TGTGCCAGTAGGACACAGGGGGCGAACACTGAAGCTTTCTTT

d_call: -
clone_size: -
j_call: TRBJ2-2
v_call: TRBV28
cdr3_aa: CASSPPRRNTGELFF
cdr3_nt: TGTGCCAGCAGCCCCCCCAGGAGGAACACCGGGGAGCTGTTTTTT

d_call: TRBD1
clone_size: -
j_call: TRBJ2-6
v_call: TRBV5-6
cdr3_aa: CASSSGQVPSGANVLTF
cdr3_nt: TGTGCCAGCAGCAGCGGACAGGTACCCTCTGGGGCCAACGTCCTGACTTTC

d_call: -
clone_size: -
j_call: TRBJ2-1
v_call: TRBV7-9
cdr3_aa: CASSFRGTKNSYNEQFF
cdr3_nt: TGTGCCAGCAGTTTCCGGGGGACCAAGAACTCCTACAATGAGCAGTTCTTC

d_call: -
clone_size: few
j_call: TRBJ2-3
v_call: TRBV14
cdr3_aa: CASSYTDTQYF
cdr3_nt: TGTGCCAGCAGCTACACAGATACGCAGTATTTT

d_call: -
clone_size: -
j_call: TRBJ1-5
v_call: TRBV19
cdr3_aa: CASSIETGGPQHF
cdr3_nt: TGTGCCAGTAGTATTGAGACAGGTGGGCCCCAGCATTTT

d_call: TRBD2
clone_size: -
j_call: TRBJ2-7
v_call: TRBV6-5
cdr3_aa: CASLPGGGRGEQYF
cdr3_nt: TGTGCCAGCCTCCCGGGAGGCGGGAGGGGCGAGCAGTACTTC